The clone carrying this T cell receptor (beta chain) has ten or more counts. The data derive from a study of Graves' ophthalmopathy and Graves' hyperthyroidism. Amplifying from RNA transcripts, the study obtained TCR beta CDR3 regions. The first round was an RT-PCR with HTBI primers, and the second round was a multiplex PCR. TCRdb processed the multiplex PCR reads anew with MiXCR; each CDR3 protein has one entry. Of a few hundred thousand distinct CDR3 sequences in the sample, about 40% are singletons; the top ten hold about 4.6%. Germline lookup yields CDR1 SGHRS and CDR2 YFSETQ. The J segment lost 8 bases and the V segment lost 1 base, leaving 2 bases of the junction unmatched. The CDR3 spans 12 residues.

The sequence derives from an adult man with Graves' hyperthyroidism. The V and J genes are TRBV5-1 and TRBJ1-1, with 7 bases fitting TRBD1. Sequenced material: peripheral blood or thyroid tissue (not recorded which). Written as DNA, the CDR3 is TGCGCCAGCAGCTTGAGGGGACAGGAAGCTTTCTTT. It codes for CASSLRGQEAFF. The full variable domain, rest sourced from reference TRBV5-1 and TRBJ1-1, is KAGVTQTPRYLIKTRGQQVTLSCSPISGHRSVSWYQQTPGQGLQFLFEYFSETQRNKGNFPGRFSGRQFSNSRSEMNVSTLELGDSALYLCASSLRGQEAFFGQGTRLTVV.